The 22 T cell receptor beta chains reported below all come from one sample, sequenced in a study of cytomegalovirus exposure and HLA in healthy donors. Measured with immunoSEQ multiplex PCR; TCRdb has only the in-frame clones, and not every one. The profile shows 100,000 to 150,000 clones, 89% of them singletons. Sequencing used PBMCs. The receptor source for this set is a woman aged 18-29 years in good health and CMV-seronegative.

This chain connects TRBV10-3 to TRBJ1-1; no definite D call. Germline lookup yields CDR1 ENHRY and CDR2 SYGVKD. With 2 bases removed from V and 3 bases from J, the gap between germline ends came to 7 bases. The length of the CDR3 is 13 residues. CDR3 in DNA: TGTGCCATCAGTGAGCCTCGAGACACTGAAGCTTTCTTT. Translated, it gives CAISEPRDTEAFF.

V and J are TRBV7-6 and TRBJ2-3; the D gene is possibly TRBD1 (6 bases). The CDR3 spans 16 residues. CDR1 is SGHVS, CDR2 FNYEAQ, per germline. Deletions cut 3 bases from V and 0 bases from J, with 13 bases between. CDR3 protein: CASSLTTGKSTDTQYF. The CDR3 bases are TGTGCCAGCAGCTTGACGACAGGAAAAAGCACAGATACGCAGTATTTT.

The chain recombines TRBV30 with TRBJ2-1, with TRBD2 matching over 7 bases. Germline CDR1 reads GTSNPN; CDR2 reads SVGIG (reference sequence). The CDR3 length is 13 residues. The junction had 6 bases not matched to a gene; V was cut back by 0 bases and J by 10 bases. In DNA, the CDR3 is TGTGCCTGGAGTGTACTATCTAGCGGAGAGCAGTTCTTC. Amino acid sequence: CAWSVLSSGEQFF.

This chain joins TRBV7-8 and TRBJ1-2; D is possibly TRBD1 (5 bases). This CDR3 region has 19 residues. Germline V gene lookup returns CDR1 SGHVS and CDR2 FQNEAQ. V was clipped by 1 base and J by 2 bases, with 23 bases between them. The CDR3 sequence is CASSLVRRQGDSFNYGYTF. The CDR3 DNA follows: TGTGCCAGCAGCTTAGTTCGTCGGCAAGGCGACAGCTTCAACTATGGCTACACCTTC.

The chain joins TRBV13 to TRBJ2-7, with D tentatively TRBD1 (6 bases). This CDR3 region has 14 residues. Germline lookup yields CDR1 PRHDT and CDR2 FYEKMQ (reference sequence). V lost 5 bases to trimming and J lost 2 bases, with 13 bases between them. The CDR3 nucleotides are TGTGCCAGCAGCCGCGCCGGGACAACCTACGAGCAGTACTTC. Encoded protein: CASSRAGTTYEQYF.

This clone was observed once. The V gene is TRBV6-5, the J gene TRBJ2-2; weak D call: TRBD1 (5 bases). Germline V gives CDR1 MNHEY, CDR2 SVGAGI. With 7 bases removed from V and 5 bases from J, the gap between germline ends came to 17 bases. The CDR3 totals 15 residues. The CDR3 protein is CASKSQGKGTGELFF. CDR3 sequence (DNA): TGTGCCAGCAAGTCCCAAGGGAAGGGGACCGGGGAGCTGTTTTTT.

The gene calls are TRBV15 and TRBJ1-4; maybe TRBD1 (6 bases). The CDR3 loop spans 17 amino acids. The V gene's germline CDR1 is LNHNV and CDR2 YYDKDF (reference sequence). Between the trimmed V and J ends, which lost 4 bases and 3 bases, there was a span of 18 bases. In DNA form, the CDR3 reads TGTGCCACCAGCACTACGAGACCAGGGGTAGCTAATGAAAAACTGTTTTTT. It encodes CATSTTRPGVANEKLFF.

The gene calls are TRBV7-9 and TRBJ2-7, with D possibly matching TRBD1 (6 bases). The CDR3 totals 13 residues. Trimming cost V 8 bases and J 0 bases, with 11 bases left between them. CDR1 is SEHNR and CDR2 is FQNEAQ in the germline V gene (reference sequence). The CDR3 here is CASGDTDSYEQYF. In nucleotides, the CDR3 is TGTGCCAGCGGGGACACTGACTCCTACGAGCAGTACTTC. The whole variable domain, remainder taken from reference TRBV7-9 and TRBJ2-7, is DTGVSQNPRHKITKRGQNVTFRCDPISEHNRLYWYRQTLGQGPEFLTYFQNEAQLEKSRLLSDRFSAERPKGSFSTLEIQRTEQGDSAMYLCASGDTDSYEQYFGPGTRLTVT.

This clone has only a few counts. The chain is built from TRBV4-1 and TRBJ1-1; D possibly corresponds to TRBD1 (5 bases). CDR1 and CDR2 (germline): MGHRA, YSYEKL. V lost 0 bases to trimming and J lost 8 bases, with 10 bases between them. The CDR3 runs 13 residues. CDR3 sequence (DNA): TGCGCCAGCAGCCAAGAACGTTACAGGGAAGCTTTCTTT. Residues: CASSQERYREAFF.

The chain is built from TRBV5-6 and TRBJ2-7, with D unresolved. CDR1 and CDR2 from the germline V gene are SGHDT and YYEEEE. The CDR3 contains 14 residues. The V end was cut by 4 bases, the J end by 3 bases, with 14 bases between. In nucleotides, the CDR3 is TGTGCCAGCAGCGCACCGACCCGGAGCTACGAGCAGTACTTC. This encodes CASSAPTRSYEQYF.

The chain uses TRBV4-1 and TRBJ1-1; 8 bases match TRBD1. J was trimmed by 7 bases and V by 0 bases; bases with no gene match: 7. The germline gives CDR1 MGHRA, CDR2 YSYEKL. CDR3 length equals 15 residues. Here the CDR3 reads CASSQDPQGESEAFF. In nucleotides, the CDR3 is TGCGCCAGCAGCCAAGATCCACAGGGGGAAAGTGAAGCTTTCTTT.

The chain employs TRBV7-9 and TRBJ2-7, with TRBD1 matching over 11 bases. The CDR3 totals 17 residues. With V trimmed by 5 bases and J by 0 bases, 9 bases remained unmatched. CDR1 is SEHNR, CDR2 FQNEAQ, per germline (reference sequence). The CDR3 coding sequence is TGTGCCAGCAGCCCAGGGACAGGGGGGACAAGCTCCTACGAGCAGTACTTC. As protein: CASSPGTGGTSSYEQYF.

CDR3 loop: CASSEGVTGGGETQYF. Written as DNA, the CDR3 is TGTGCCAGCAGTGAAGGAGTGACAGGGGGCGGAGAGACCCAGTACTTC. The chain couples TRBV6-1 to TRBJ2-5, with TRBD1 matching 10 bases. V lost 1 base, J lost 4 bases, and 6 bases stayed unmatched. CDR1 and CDR2 from the germline V gene are MNHNS and SASEGT. This CDR3 region has 16 residues.

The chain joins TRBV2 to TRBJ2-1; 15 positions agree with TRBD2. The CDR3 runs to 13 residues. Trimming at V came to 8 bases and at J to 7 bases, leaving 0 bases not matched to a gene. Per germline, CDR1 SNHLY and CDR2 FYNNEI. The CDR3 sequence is CASGTSGRNEQFF. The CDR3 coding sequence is TGTGCCAGCGGGACTAGCGGGAGGAATGAGCAGTTCTTC.

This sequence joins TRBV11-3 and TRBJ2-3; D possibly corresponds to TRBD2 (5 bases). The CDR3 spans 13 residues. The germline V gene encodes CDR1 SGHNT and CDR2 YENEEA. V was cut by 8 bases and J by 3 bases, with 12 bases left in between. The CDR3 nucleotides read TGTGCCAGCTCGAGTAGGGAGACAGATACGCAGTATTTT. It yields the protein CASSSRETDTQYF.

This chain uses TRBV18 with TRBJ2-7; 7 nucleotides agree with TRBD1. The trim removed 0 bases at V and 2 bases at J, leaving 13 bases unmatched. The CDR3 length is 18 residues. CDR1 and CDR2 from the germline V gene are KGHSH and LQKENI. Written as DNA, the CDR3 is TGTGCCAGCTCACCACCGGTATTTGACAGGGTGGAACCCTACGAGCAGTACTTC. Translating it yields CASSPPVFDRVEPYEQYF.

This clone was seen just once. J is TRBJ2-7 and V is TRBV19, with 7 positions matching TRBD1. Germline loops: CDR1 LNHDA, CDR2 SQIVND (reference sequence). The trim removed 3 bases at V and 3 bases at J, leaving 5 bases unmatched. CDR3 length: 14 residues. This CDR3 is CASSIVGQFYEQYF. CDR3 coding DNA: TGTGCCAGTAGTATCGTGGGACAGTTCTACGAGCAGTACTTC.

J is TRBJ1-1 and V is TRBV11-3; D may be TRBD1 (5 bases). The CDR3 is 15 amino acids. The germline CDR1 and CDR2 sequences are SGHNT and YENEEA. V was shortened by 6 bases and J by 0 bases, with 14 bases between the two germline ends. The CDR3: CASRRMDTVNTEAFF. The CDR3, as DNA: TGTGCCAGCAGACGGATGGACACAGTGAACACTGAAGCTTTCTTT.

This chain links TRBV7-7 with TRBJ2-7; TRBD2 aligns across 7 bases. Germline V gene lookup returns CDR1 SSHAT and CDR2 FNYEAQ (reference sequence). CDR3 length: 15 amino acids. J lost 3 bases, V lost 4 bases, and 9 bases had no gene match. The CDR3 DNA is TGTGCCAGCAGCTCCTTAGCGGGTGTCATCTACGAGCAGTACTTC. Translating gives CASSSLAGVIYEQYF.

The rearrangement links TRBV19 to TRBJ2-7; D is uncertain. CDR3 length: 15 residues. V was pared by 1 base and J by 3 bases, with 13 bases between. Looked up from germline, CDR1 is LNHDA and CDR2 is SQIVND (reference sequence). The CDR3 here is CASSIGSQSIYEQYF. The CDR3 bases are TGTGCCAGTAGTATAGGATCACAATCAATCTACGAGCAGTACTTC. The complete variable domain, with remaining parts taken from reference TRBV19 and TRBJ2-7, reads DGGITQSPKYLFRKEGQNVTLSCEQNLNHDAMYWYRQDPGQGLRLIYYSQIVNDFQKGDIAEGYSVSREKKESFPLTVTSAQKNPTAFYLCASSIGSQSIYEQYFGPGTRLTVT.

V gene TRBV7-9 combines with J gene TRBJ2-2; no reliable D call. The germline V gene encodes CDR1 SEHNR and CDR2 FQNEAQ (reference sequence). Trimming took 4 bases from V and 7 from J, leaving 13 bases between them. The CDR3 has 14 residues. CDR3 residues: CASSSTLYYGELFF. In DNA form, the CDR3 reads TGTGCCAGCAGCTCAACCCTCTACTACGGGGAGCTGTTTTTT.

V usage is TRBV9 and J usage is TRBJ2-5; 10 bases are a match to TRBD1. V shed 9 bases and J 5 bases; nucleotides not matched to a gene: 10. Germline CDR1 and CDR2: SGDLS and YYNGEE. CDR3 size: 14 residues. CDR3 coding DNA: TGTGCCACCGCCCGGGGACAGGGGACGGAGACCCAGTACTTC. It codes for CATARGQGTETQYF.